One and the same sample provided the 16 T cell receptor beta chains below, sequenced in a study of cytomegalovirus exposure and HLA in healthy donors. 60 Vbeta and 13 Jbeta primers were used in PCR. Profiling relied on immunoSEQ multiplex PCR, and the TCRdb table lists in-frame clones only, not all of them. The sample includes some 190,000 clones, approximately 86% of them seen just once. Sample: PBMCs. Receptors were obtained from a woman aged 18-35 years in good health and CMV-seronegative.

CDR3 in amino acids: CASSYPGTGGRSSGNTIYF. In nucleotides, the CDR3 is TGTGCCAGCAGCTACCCCGGGACAGGGGGAAGAAGTTCTGGAAACACCATATATTTT. The chain joins TRBV7-9 to TRBJ1-3, with 11 bases lining up with TRBD1. Per germline, CDR1 SEHNR and CDR2 FQNEAQ (reference sequence). Trimming at V came to 4 bases and at J to 1 base, leaving 12 bases not matched to a gene. This CDR3 is 19 amino acids long.

The chain recombines TRBV5-1 with TRBJ2-3; TRBD1 is a possible D gene (6 bases). CDR3 length: 14 residues. Germline loops: CDR1 SGHRS, CDR2 YFSETQ. Trimming took off 2 bases at V and 3 bases at J, with 10 bases between the two ends. CDR3 DNA sequence: TGCGCCAGCAGCTTTTACAGGGTTACAGATACGCAGTATTTT. This sequence encodes CASSFYRVTDTQYF. The full variable domain, its missing parts supplied by reference TRBV5-1 and TRBJ2-3, is KAGVTQTPRYLIKTRGQQVTLSCSPISGHRSVSWYQQTPGQGLQFLFEYFSETQRNKGNFPGRFSGRQFSNSRSEMNVSTLELGDSALYLCASSFYRVTDTQYFGPGTRLTVL.

This clone has a single count. This chain uses TRBV29-1 with TRBJ1-2; the match to TRBD1 covers 7 bases. The junction had 10 bases not matched to a gene; V was cut back by 4 bases and J by 2 bases. CDR1 is SQVTM and CDR2 is ANQGSEA in the germline V gene. This CDR3 comprises 15 residues. This CDR3 is CSVAGRDSYNYGYTF. As DNA, the CDR3 is TGCAGCGTTGCGGGACGGGACAGCTACAACTATGGCTACACCTTC.

V is TRBV6-1 and J is TRBJ2-5, with a weak D call TRBD1 (7 bases). Germline CDR1 is MNHNS and CDR2 is SASEGT. This CDR3 has 14 amino acids. Trimming shortened V by 7 bases and J by 4 bases, and 16 bases separated the two germline ends. The CDR3 sequence: CASMRQGGGETQYF. CDR3 sequence (DNA): TGTGCCAGCATGAGGCAGGGGGGCGGAGAGACCCAGTACTTC.

V is TRBV7-2 and J is TRBJ2-7; D is undetermined. The CDR3 totals 13 residues. Germline assignment: CDR1 SGHTA and CDR2 FQGNSA. The germline V and J ends were trimmed by 1 base and 6 bases, with 10 bases remaining between them. Here the CDR3 DNA reads TGTGCCAGCAGCTTAGGGCCCCGCCGCGAGCAGTACTTC. Amino acids: CASSLGPRREQYF.

V is TRBV6-5 and J is TRBJ1-6; 7 bases line up with TRBD1. The germline V gene encodes CDR1 MNHEY and CDR2 SVGAGI. CDR3 length equals 15 residues. With V trimmed by 6 bases and J by 5 bases, 7 bases remained unmatched. CDR3 protein: CASSPTGQHNSPLHF. The CDR3, as DNA: TGTGCCAGCAGCCCAACGGGACAGCATAATTCACCCCTCCACTTT.

This chain joins TRBV27 and TRBJ1-4; D may be TRBD1 (5 bases). Germline V gene lookup returns CDR1 MNHEY and CDR2 SMNVEV (reference sequence). The CDR3 is 17 residues long. Between the trimmed V and J ends, which lost 0 bases and 3 bases, there was a span of 14 bases. CDR3 sequence reads: CASSLSGQGPANEKLFF. CDR3 DNA: TGTGCCAGCAGTTTATCGGGGCAGGGTCCAGCTAATGAAAAACTGTTTTTT.

This chain links TRBV19 with TRBJ1-2; 7 nucleotides line up with TRBD1. The CDR3 runs to 15 residues. Per germline, CDR1 LNHDA and CDR2 SQIVND (reference sequence). V lost 4 bases to trimming and J lost 5 bases; unmatched junction nucleotides: 10. CDR3 protein: CASSKQGSSKYGYTF. CDR3 bases: TGTGCCAGTAGTAAACAGGGGTCATCCAAGTATGGCTACACCTTC. Based on the CDR3 plus reference TRBV19 and TRBJ1-2, the full variable domain is DGGITQSPKYLFRKEGQNVTLSCEQNLNHDAMYWYRQDPGQGLRLIYYSQIVNDFQKGDIAEGYSVSREKKESFPLTVTSAQKNPTAFYLCASSKQGSSKYGYTFGSGTRLTVV.

The chain is built from TRBV6-6 and TRBJ2-7, with TRBD1 identical over 9 bases. V lost 0 bases and J lost 7; bases outside the gene matches: 4. The V gene's germline CDR1 is MNHNY and CDR2 SVGAGI (reference sequence). This CDR3 has 14 residues. The CDR3 region is CASSYSRDRVEQYF. CDR3 nucleotides: TGTGCCAGCAGTTACTCCCGGGACAGGGTGGAGCAGTACTTC.

The chain has TRBV4-2 and TRBJ1-2; 7 nucleotides match TRBD1. Germline loops: CDR1 LGHNA, CDR2 YNFKEQ. J lost 8 bases, V lost 6 bases, and 12 bases had no gene match. The CDR3 sequence is 14 residues long. The CDR3 DNA is TGTGCCAGCAGTCAGGGGGGACAAGGGTTCGGCTACACCTTC. Protein sequence: CASSQGGQGFGYTF.

In the case of this clone: The junction differs from germline at one of its ends, possibly a read error. V is TRBV10-1 and J is TRBJ2-1, with D possibly TRBD2 on 5 matching bases. CDR3 length equals 15 residues. CDR1 WNHNN and CDR2 SYGVQD come from the germline V gene (reference sequence). CDR3 in DNA: TGCGCCAGCCTCGTCGGGGTAATCTCCTACAATGCGCAGTTCTTC. The encoded protein is CASLVGVISYNAQFF.

The chain has TRBV18 and TRBJ2-2; 7 positions match TRBD1. The germline gives CDR1 KGHSH, CDR2 LQKENI. The ends lost 2 bases at V and 0 bases at J; junction bases unmatched: 6. CDR3 length: 17 residues. The DNA for the CDR3 is TGTGCCAGCTCACCATACTCCGGGACAGCGAACACCGGGGAGCTGTTTTTT. Protein: CASSPYSGTANTGELFF. The variable domain in full, completed from reference TRBV18 and TRBJ2-2, reads NAGVMQNPRHLVRRRGQEARLRCSPMKGHSHVYWYRQLPEEGLKFMVYLQKENIIDESGMPKERFSAEFPKEGPSILRIQQVVRGDSAAYFCASSPYSGTANTGELFFGEGSRLTVL.

The chain couples TRBV7-2 to TRBJ2-3; possible D gene TRBD2, 5 bases. The CDR3 runs 12 residues. The V gene's germline CDR1 is SGHTA and CDR2 FQGNSA. The V end lost 5 bases, the J end lost 8 bases, and 11 bases lay between the germline ends. The CDR3 reads CASSPTRGTQYF. The CDR3 bases are TGTGCCAGCAGCCCGACCCGGGGTACGCAGTATTTT.

This chain connects TRBV6-7 to TRBJ2-7; 10 nucleotides agree with TRBD2. TRBV6-7 is filed as an ORF, its function uncertain. V shed 7 bases and J 4 bases; nucleotides not matched to a gene: 10. CDR3 size: 15 residues. CDR3 amino acids: CASTVTLAGVYEQYF. In DNA, the CDR3 is TGTGCCAGCACCGTAACCCTAGCGGGAGTTTACGAGCAGTACTTC.

This chain links TRBV28 with TRBJ2-2; a possible D gene is TRBD2 (6 bases). Germline V gene data show CDR1 as MDHEN and CDR2 as SYDVKM. The CDR3 is 14 amino acids. Between the trimmed V and J ends, which lost 3 bases and 5 bases, there was a span of 10 bases. This CDR3 reads CASSLTRGTGELFF. CDR3 in DNA: TGTGCCAGCAGTTTGACTAGAGGGACCGGGGAGCTGTTTTTT.

This clone came up once. This chain joins TRBV7-9 and TRBJ1-4; no firm D call. The germline V gene has CDR1 SEHNR and CDR2 FQNEAQ (reference sequence). V was pared by 4 bases and J by 0 bases, with 6 bases between. The CDR3 totals 14 residues. CDR3 loop: CASSSIPTNEKLFF. The CDR3 bases are TGTGCCAGCAGCTCTATACCAACTAATGAAAAACTGTTTTTT.